This TCR beta chain was retrieved from a study of OX40 agonist ivuxolimab in advanced cancers. TCRdb's table, derived via immunoSEQ multiplex PCR, lists solely in-frame clones and lacks some. The repertoire consists of more than 55,000 clones, with 89% occurring once and the leading ten covering around 10%. This CDR3 comprises 16 residues. The V and J ends lost 6 bases and 3 bases, in that order; junction bases with no gene match: 7. Germline V lookup: CDR1 SEHNR, CDR2 FQNEAQ (reference sequence). The gene calls are TRBV7-9 and TRBJ2-1; 11 nucleotides agree with TRBD1. The sequence was collected from an adult with an advanced solid tumor such as melanoma, head and neck, liver or kidney cancer. The source material was CD4+ or CD8+ T cells sorted from blood, sampled in a trial of the OX40 agonist ivuxolimab. CDR3 coding DNA: TGTGCCAGCAGTTTCCGGGACAGGGGGGTCTACAATGAGCAGTTCTTC. This translates into CASSFRDRGVYNEQFF.